The entry below gives a single T cell receptor (beta chain) sequence along with its context. These data belong to a study of control samples from healthy donors and cancer patients. The CDR3 consists of 14 residues. V was cut by 4 bases and J by 2 bases, with 8 bases left in between. Germline V gives CDR1 LGHNA, CDR2 YNFKEQ. Data came from immunoSEQ multiplex PCR; TCRdb stores just in-frame clones and leaves some out. The repertoire has under 130,000 clones, around 89% of them found once; the top ten carry approximately 20%. V gene TRBV4-2 combines with J gene TRBJ1-4; D gene ambiguous. Sequenced input: PBMCs. The receptor was isolated from a man aged 60 to 75 with lung cancer. CDR3 DNA: TGTGCCAGCAGCCCCTTGCCTACTAATGAAAAACTGTTTTTT. This encodes CASSPLPTNEKLFF.